This T cell receptor beta chain appears in the sequencing data of a study of T cells after yellow fever vaccination. TCRdb ran MiXCR on the 5' RACE reads and lists one entry per CDR3 protein. The sample gives more than 120,000 distinct CDR3 sequences, less than 9.5% of which show up once; about 0.73% is in the top ten. From germline, CDR1 is SGHRS and CDR2 YFSETQ. The germline V and J ends were trimmed by 1 base and 3 bases, with 20 bases remaining between them. The CDR3 contains 17 residues. This clonotype was found many times. Sequenced material: CD4+ T cells sorted from PBMCs, taken 5 days after the yellow fever booster vaccination. The TCR sequence derives from a man in his thirties or forties who received the YFV17D yellow fever vaccine. V and J are TRBV5-1 and TRBJ2-7; tentatively, D is TRBD1 (6 bases). DNA of the CDR3: TGCGCCAGCAGCTTGTCGCGGACAGAGCAAGGCGGCTACGAGCAGTACTTC. Its translation: CASSLSRTEQGGYEQYF. Using reference TRBV5-1 and TRBJ2-7 for the parts outside the CDR3, the full variable domain is KAGVTQTPRYLIKTRGQQVTLSCSPISGHRSVSWYQQTPGQGLQFLFEYFSETQRNKGNFPGRFSGRQFSNSRSEMNVSTLELGDSALYLCASSLSRTEQGGYEQYFGPGTRLTVT.